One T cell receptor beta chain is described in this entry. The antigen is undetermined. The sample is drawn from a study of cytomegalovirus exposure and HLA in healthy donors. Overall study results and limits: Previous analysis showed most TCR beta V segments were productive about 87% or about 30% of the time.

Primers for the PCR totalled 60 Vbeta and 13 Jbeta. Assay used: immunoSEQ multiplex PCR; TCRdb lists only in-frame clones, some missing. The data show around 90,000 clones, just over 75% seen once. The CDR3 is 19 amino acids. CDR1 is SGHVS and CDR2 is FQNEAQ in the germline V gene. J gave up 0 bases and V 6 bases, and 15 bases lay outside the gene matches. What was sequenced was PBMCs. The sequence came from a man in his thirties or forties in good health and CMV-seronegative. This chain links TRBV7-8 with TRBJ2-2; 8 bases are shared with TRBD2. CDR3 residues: CASRSLAGWPLTNTGELFF. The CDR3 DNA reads TGTGCCAGCAGATCCTTAGCGGGATGGCCCCTTACGAACACCGGGGAGCTGTTTTTT.